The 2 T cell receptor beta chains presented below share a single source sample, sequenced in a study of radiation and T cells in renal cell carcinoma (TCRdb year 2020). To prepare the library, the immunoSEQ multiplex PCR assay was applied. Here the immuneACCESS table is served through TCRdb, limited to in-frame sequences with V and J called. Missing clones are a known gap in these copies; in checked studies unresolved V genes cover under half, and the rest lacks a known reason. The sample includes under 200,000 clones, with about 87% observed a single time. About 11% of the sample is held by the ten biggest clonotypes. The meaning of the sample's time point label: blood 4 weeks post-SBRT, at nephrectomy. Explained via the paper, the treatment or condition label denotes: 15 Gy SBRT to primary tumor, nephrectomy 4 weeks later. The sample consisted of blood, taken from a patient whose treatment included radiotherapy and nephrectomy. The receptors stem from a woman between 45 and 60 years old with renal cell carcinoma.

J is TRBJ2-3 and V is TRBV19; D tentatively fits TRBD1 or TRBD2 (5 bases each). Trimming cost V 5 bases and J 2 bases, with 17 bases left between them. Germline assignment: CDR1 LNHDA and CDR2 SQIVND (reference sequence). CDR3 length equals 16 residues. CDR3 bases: TGTGCCAGTAGTTTACCCTTCCGGGGCTCCACAGATACGCAGTATTTT. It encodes CASSLPFRGSTDTQYF.

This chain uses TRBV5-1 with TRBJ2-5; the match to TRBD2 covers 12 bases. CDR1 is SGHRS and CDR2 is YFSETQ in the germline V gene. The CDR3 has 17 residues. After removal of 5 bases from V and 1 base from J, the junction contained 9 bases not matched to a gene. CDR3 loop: CASRKRTSGEIQETQYF. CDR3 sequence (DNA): TGCGCCAGCAGAAAGAGGACTAGCGGGGAAATCCAAGAGACCCAGTACTTC.